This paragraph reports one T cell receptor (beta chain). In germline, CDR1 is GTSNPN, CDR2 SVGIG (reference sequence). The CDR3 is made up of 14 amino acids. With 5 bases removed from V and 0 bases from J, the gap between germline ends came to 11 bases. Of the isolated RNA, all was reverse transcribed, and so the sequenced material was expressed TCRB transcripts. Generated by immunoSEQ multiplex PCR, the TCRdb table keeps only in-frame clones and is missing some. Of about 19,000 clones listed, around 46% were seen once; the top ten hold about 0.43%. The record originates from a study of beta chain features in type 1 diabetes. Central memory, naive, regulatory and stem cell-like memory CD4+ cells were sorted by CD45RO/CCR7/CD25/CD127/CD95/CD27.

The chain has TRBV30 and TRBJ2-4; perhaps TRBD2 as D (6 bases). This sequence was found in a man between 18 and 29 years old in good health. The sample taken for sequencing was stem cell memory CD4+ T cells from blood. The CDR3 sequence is CAWGQGLAKNIQYF. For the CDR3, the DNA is TGTGCCTGGGGGCAGGGACTAGCCAAAAACATTCAGTACTTC. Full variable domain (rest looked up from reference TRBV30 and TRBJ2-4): SQTIHQWPATLVQPVGSPLSLECTVEGTSNPNLYWYRQAAGRGLQLLFYSVGIGQISSEVPQNLSASRPQDRQFILSSKKLLLSDSGFYLCAWGQGLAKNIQYFGAGTRLSVL.